This T cell receptor beta chain was recovered during a study of blood T cells in healthy people across ages. J was trimmed by 4 bases and V by 5 bases; bases with no gene match: 7. The CDR3 loop spans 13 amino acids. Germline CDR1 reads SQVTM; CDR2 reads ANQGSEA. Then a second PCR, running about 6 to 12 cycles, was carried out with a sample-barcoded 5' primer and a J-beta primer mix. MiXCR, applied by TCRdb to the 5' RACE reads, yields one record per CDR3 protein. Of some 930,000 distinct CDR3 sequences in the sample, 29% were seen once. This sample was shared with a second study, whose subject was T cells of mothers and their children. That source notes: According to the study, all extracted RNA entered cDNA synthesis at around 1.5 ug per 15 ul.

The TCR originated in a woman aged 40 to 55 in good health. The chain has TRBV29-1 and TRBJ2-5; TRBD1 agrees at 7 bases. Sequencing was carried out using blood. The CDR3 nucleotides read TGCAGCGTTTCGACAGGGTCTAGAGAGACCCAGTACTTC. It translates to CSVSTGSRETQYF.